One sample yielded the 18 T cell receptor beta chains listed below, sequenced in a study of T cell responses to AZD1222 COVID-19 vaccine. Generated by immunoSEQ multiplex PCR, the TCRdb table keeps only in-frame clones and is missing some. The sample yields fewer than 150,000 clones, over 75% seen once. The sample was peripheral blood, taken on day 0 of AZD1222 vaccination. The source is an adult in good health.

The sample holds many counts of this clone. The chain has TRBV5-1 and TRBJ1-1; D not certain. V was shortened by 0 bases and J by 5 bases, with 8 bases between the two germline ends. The CDR3 runs 13 residues. CDR1 is SGHRS, CDR2 YFSETQ, per germline. The CDR3 region has the DNA TGCGCCAGCAGCTTGGATTGGGGAACTGAAGCTTTCTTT. Encoded protein: CASSLDWGTEAFF.

The chain has TRBV11-2 and TRBJ1-2; no definite D call. Trimming took 1 base from V and 8 from J, leaving 5 bases between them. This CDR3 is 11 amino acids long. The germline gives CDR1 SGHAT, CDR2 FQNNGV. CDR3 sequence: CASSLGRGYTF. The CDR3 DNA reads TGTGCCAGCAGCTTAGGCAGGGGCTACACCTTC.

The chain employs TRBV7-2 and TRBJ2-7, with TRBD1 matching 8 bases. Germline V gives CDR1 SGHTA, CDR2 FQGNSA. CDR3 length: 13 residues. Losses at the gene ends were 8 bases for V and 3 bases for J; bases not matched to a gene: 6. The CDR3 sequence: CASAQTGGYEQYF. CDR3 DNA: TGTGCCAGCGCTCAAACAGGGGGCTACGAGCAGTACTTC.

The chain joins TRBV14 to TRBJ2-2; 8 bases align to TRBD1. The CDR3 totals 17 residues. V lost 1 base, J lost 5 bases, and 9 bases stayed unmatched. Germline-derived CDR1 and CDR2 are SGHDN and FVKESK. The CDR3 sequence is CASSQALRRQGTGELFF. For the CDR3, the DNA is TGTGCCAGCAGCCAAGCTCTGAGGCGACAGGGGACCGGGGAGCTGTTTTTT.

This chain uses TRBV5-1 with TRBJ1-2; D is unresolved. The germline gives CDR1 SGHRS, CDR2 YFSETQ. The CDR3 is made up of 15 amino acids. V was trimmed by 4 bases and J by 0 bases, leaving 13 bases between them. CDR3 sequence: CASSPPAESNYGYTF. DNA of the CDR3: TGCGCCAGCAGCCCCCCCGCAGAGTCTAACTATGGCTACACCTTC.

The chain recombines TRBV12-3 or TRBV12-4 with TRBJ2-5, with 7 nucleotides matching TRBD1. V shed 3 bases, J shed 6 bases, and the junction held 4 bases outside the gene matches. The CDR3 is made up of 13 amino acids. The CDR3 sequence: CASSLRGGQTQYF. The CDR3 DNA follows: TGTGCCAGCAGTTTGAGAGGGGGCCAGACCCAGTACTTC.

This rearrangement joins TRBV5-1 to TRBJ1-3; no reliable D call. Trimming removed 0 bases from V and 0 bases from J, with 7 bases in between. The germline V gene has CDR1 SGHRS and CDR2 YFSETQ. This CDR3 has 15 residues. This CDR3 is CASSLAMGSGNTIYF. In DNA form, the CDR3 reads TGCGCCAGCAGCTTGGCGATGGGCTCTGGAAACACCATATATTTT.

This clone has just one count. V and J are TRBV11-2 and TRBJ2-1; D not certain. Per the germline V gene, CDR1 is SGHAT and CDR2 is FQNNGV. The CDR3 runs to 14 residues. With 4 bases removed from V and 2 bases from J, the gap between germline ends came to 9 bases. This CDR3 is CASSSGPTYNEQFF. The CDR3 coding sequence is TGTGCCAGCAGCTCAGGACCCACCTACAATGAGCAGTTCTTC.

This sequence joins TRBV9 and TRBJ1-4; D is possibly TRBD1 (5 bases). The length of the CDR3 is 17 residues. The V gene lost 4 bases and the J gene lost 3 bases, with 19 bases spanning the gap. Germline CDR1 and CDR2: SGDLS and YYNGEE. Written as DNA, the CDR3 is TGTGCCAGCAGCCCAGGGACCGCTATCGCGGCTAATGAAAAACTGTTTTTT. It yields the protein CASSPGTAIAANEKLFF. Based on the CDR3 plus reference TRBV9 and TRBJ1-4, the full variable domain is DSGVTQTPKHLITATGQRVTLRCSPRSGDLSVYWYQQSLDQGLQFLIQYYNGEERAKGNILERFSAQQFPDLHSELNLSSLELGDSALYFCASSPGTAIAANEKLFFGSGTQLSVL.

On this clone itself: The sample has other DNA sequences that encode this CDR3 too. The rearrangement joins TRBV29-1 to TRBJ2-7; TRBD1 matches at 7 bases. In germline, CDR1 is SQVTM, CDR2 ANQGSEA. This CDR3 comprises 12 residues. J lost 5 bases, V lost 6 bases, and 7 bases had no gene match. CDR3 nucleotide sequence: TGCAGCGTCAAAAGGGGGCCCCACGAGCAGTACTTC. The encoded protein is CSVKRGPHEQYF.

This clone was found once. The chain has TRBV7-9 and TRBJ1-4; D possibly corresponds to TRBD1 (6 bases). The ends were cut back, 5 bases at V and 4 bases at J, with 17 bases in the middle. The CDR3 length is 16 residues. Germline V CDR1 and CDR2: SEHNR, FQNEAQ (reference sequence). For the CDR3, the DNA is TGTGCCAGCAGCCCTGGACAGTTCGGGGATAATGAAAAACTGTTTTTT. It translates to CASSPGQFGDNEKLFF.

The chain has TRBV29-1 and TRBJ1-2; 9 positions match TRBD1. The CDR3 extends over 14 amino acids. The germline CDR1 and CDR2 sequences are SQVTM and ANQGSEA. Trimming cost V 6 bases and J 7 bases; bases outside gene matches: 12. The CDR3 region has the DNA TGCAGCGTGGGGGGGTCGGGACAGGGATTTGGCTACACCTTC. Translation gives CSVGGSGQGFGYTF.

V is TRBV7-9 and J is TRBJ1-2; D remains ambiguous. Trimming removed 4 bases at V and 4 bases at J, with 7 bases between. Germline CDR1 reads SEHNR; CDR2 reads FQNEAQ (reference sequence). There are 12 residues in the CDR3. The CDR3 here is CASSSYSYGYTF. Written as DNA, the CDR3 is TGTGCCAGCAGCTCCTACAGCTATGGCTACACCTTC. The full variable domain, with the rest looked up from reference TRBV7-9 and TRBJ1-2, is DTGVSQNPRHKITKRGQNVTFRCDPISEHNRLYWYRQTLGQGPEFLTYFQNEAQLEKSRLLSDRFSAERPKGSFSTLEIQRTEQGDSAMYLCASSSYSYGYTFGSGTRLTVV.

The V call is TRBV24-1, the J call TRBJ1-3; D may be TRBD1 (5 bases). Germline CDR1 and CDR2: KGHDR and SFDVKD. CDR3 size: 11 residues. The ends were cut back, 6 bases at V and 8 bases at J, with 7 bases in the middle. This CDR3 reads CATSQGDTIYF. CDR3 DNA sequence: TGTGCCACCAGTCAAGGGGACACCATATATTTT.

J is TRBJ2-3 and V is TRBV6-2 or TRBV6-3; maybe TRBD2 (6 bases). CDR3 length: 15 amino acids. The V gene lost 2 bases and the J gene lost 4 bases, with 13 bases spanning the gap. Germline-derived CDR1 and CDR2 are MNHEY and SVGEGT. The CDR3 spells CASSYGGVGSDTQYF. CDR3 bases: TGTGCCAGCAGTTACGGCGGGGTCGGGTCAGATACGCAGTATTTT.

The chain has TRBV5-6 and TRBJ2-5; 7 nucleotides align to TRBD1. The CDR3 length is 13 residues. The germline V gene has CDR1 SGHDT and CDR2 YYEEEE. Trimming removed 4 bases from V and 5 bases from J; junction bases left unmatched: 5. This CDR3 is CASSLQGPETQYF. CDR3 bases: TGTGCCAGCAGCCTACAGGGGCCGGAGACCCAGTACTTC. The variable domain in full, with the rest retrieved from reference TRBV5-6 and TRBJ2-5, is DAGVTQSPTHLIKTRGQQVTLRCSPKSGHDTVSWYQQALGQGPQFIFQYYEEEERQRGNFPDRFSGHQFPNYSSELNVNALLLGDSALYLCASSLQGPETQYFGPGTRLLVL.

The V call is TRBV30, the J call TRBJ1-1, with D perhaps TRBD1 (5 bases). CDR3 length: 11 amino acids. The germline V gene encodes CDR1 GTSNPN and CDR2 SVGIG (reference sequence). V gave up 5 bases and J gave up 1 base, with 5 bases separating them. The CDR3 DNA is TGTGCCTGGGACAGGAACACTGAAGCTTTCTTT. This gives the protein CAWDRNTEAFF. Full variable domain (missing parts from reference TRBV30 and TRBJ1-1): SQTIHQWPATLVQPVGSPLSLECTVEGTSNPNLYWYRQAAGRGLQLLFYSVGIGQISSEVPQNLSASRPQDRQFILSSKKLLLSDSGFYLCAWDRNTEAFFGQGTRLTVV.

The J gene is TRBJ1-2, the V gene TRBV5-1; no clear D gene. Between the trimmed V and J ends, which lost 0 bases and 4 bases, there was a span of 16 bases. The CDR3 has 16 residues. Germline CDR1 reads SGHRS; CDR2 reads YFSETQ. The DNA of the CDR3 is TGCGCCAGCAGCTTGGATTTGAGGAAGACACCCTATGGCTACACCTTC. It specifies CASSLDLRKTPYGYTF.